Each of the 23 T cell receptor beta chains below was sequenced from the same sample in a study of blood T cell repertoires in COVID-19. The repertoire was sequenced with immunoSEQ multiplex PCR; TCRdb's copy has only in-frame clones and lacks some. Here the sample spans tens of thousands of clones, approximately 82% being singletons. Sequencing was done on a sample of peripheral blood. These receptors were collected from a human donor in a cohort sampled during active COVID-19.

This clone was seen only a few times. This chain connects TRBV2 to TRBJ2-1; 9 bases line up with TRBD2. After removal of 6 bases from V and 7 bases from J, the junction contained 13 bases not matched to a gene. Germline V gene sequence: CDR1 SNHLY, CDR2 FYNNEI. This CDR3 has 16 amino acids. CDR3 nucleotides: TGTGCCAGCAGCCGGCGGGGAGCGGGGGGTCGGAATGAGCAGTTCTTC. It yields the protein CASSRRGAGGRNEQFF.

This sequence joins TRBV6-2 or TRBV6-3 and TRBJ2-1; D is ambiguous. The V end lost 3 bases, the J end lost 4 bases, and 10 bases lay between the germline ends. The CDR3 contains 14 residues. Germline-derived CDR1 and CDR2 are MNHEY and SVGEGT. CDR3 residues: CASSYSDDYNEQFF. The CDR3 DNA is TGTGCCAGCAGTTATAGTGATGATTACAATGAGCAGTTCTTC.

V is TRBV25-1 and J is TRBJ1-4, with D uncertain. V lost 8 bases, J lost 8 bases, and 12 bases lay in between. Germline V gives CDR1 MGHDK, CDR2 SYGVNS. CDR3 length: 12 amino acids. In DNA, the CDR3 is TGTGCCAGCTCGTCGGGGATCGAAAAACTGTTTTTT. Protein product: CASSSGIEKLFF.

The J gene is TRBJ1-4, the V gene TRBV6-6; no clear D. Trimming removed 8 bases from V and 1 base from J, with 11 bases in between. Germline-derived CDR1 and CDR2 are MNHNY and SVGAGI (reference sequence). The CDR3 has 14 amino acids. CDR3 sequence: CASRSGGTNEKLFF. For the CDR3, the DNA is TGTGCCAGCCGGTCTGGCGGAACTAATGAAAAACTGTTTTTT.

The chain recombines TRBV4-2 with TRBJ2-7, with D possibly matching TRBD1 (6 bases). The CDR3 length is 16 residues. The germline gives CDR1 LGHNA, CDR2 YNFKEQ. Deletions cut 1 base from V and 2 bases from J, with 15 bases between. CDR3 in amino acids: CASSQAGAGFTYEQYF. DNA of the CDR3: TGTGCCAGCAGCCAAGCAGGGGCAGGATTTACCTACGAGCAGTACTTC.

The chain joins TRBV6-4 to TRBJ2-7; D may be TRBD1 (6 bases). The CDR3 extends over 17 amino acids. In germline, CDR1 is MRHNA, CDR2 SNTAGT. Trimming removed 2 bases at V and 3 bases at J, with 20 bases between. The CDR3: CASSDGGLVGPIYEQYF. The CDR3, as DNA: TGTGCCAGCAGTGACGGGGGCCTGGTGGGACCAATCTACGAGCAGTACTTC.

The V and J genes are TRBV2 and TRBJ1-1, with D uncertain. The CDR3 is 12 residues long. Per the germline V gene, CDR1 is SNHLY and CDR2 is FYNNEI. Between the trimmed V and J ends, which lost 8 bases and 4 bases, there was a span of 11 bases. The chain's CDR3 is CASGLTTTEAFF. As DNA, the CDR3 is TGTGCCAGCGGGCTTACGACCACTGAAGCTTTCTTT.

On this clone: This sample also contains other DNA sequences that code for the same CDR3. This sequence joins TRBV7-9 and TRBJ1-2; maybe TRBD1 (6 bases). The V and J ends lost 5 bases and 1 base respectively, with 11 bases between them. The CDR3 runs to 14 residues. Germline V gene data show CDR1 as SEHNR and CDR2 as FQNEAQ (reference sequence). CDR3 sequence: CASSHTGINYGYTF. CDR3 nucleotides: TGTGCCAGCAGCCACACAGGGATTAACTATGGCTACACCTTC.

The CDR3 DNA sequence: TGTGCCAGCACCCTTACTGGACTAGCGGGAGGATCGGACATTCAGTACTTC. This codes for CASTLTGLAGGSDIQYF. The chain combines TRBV11-2 with TRBJ2-4; 14 nucleotides agree with TRBD2. Germline values: CDR1 SGHAT, CDR2 FQNNGV. CDR3 size: 17 residues. V lost 7 bases to trimming and J lost 8 bases; unmatched junction nucleotides: 13.

The chain carries TRBV5-6 and TRBJ2-5, with 10 positions matching TRBD2. V lost 3 bases, J lost 0 bases, and 5 bases stayed unmatched. The CDR3 covers 16 residues. Germline V gene data show CDR1 as SGHDT and CDR2 as YYEEEE. The CDR3 nucleotides are TGTGCCAGCAGCTCTAGCGGGGGTAGAGACCAAGAGACCCAGTACTTC. Residues: CASSSSGGRDQETQYF.

The chain carries TRBV19 and TRBJ2-7; 7 positions agree with TRBD1. This CDR3 comprises 15 residues. After removal of 5 bases from V and 3 bases from J, the junction contained 10 bases not matched to a gene. Germline assignment: CDR1 LNHDA and CDR2 SQIVND (reference sequence). The CDR3 nucleotides are TGTGCCAGTAGTGTAGCAAGGGACAGCTACTACGAGCAGTACTTC. Protein: CASSVARDSYYEQYF. Full variable domain (missing parts from reference TRBV19 and TRBJ2-7): DGGITQSPKYLFRKEGQNVTLSCEQNLNHDAMYWYRQDPGQGLRLIYYSQIVNDFQKGDIAEGYSVSREKKESFPLTVTSAQKNPTAFYLCASSVARDSYYEQYFGPGTRLTVT.

This clone turned up a few times. The genes are TRBV3-1 (or the pseudogene TRBV3-2) and TRBJ2-5, with TRBD2 identical over 8 bases. CDR1 LGHDT and CDR2 YNNKEL come from the germline V gene (reference sequence). V lost 7 bases, J lost 5 bases, and 9 bases stayed unmatched. This CDR3 is 14 amino acids long. The CDR3 coding sequence is TGTGCCAGCACCTGGGCGGGGGGCGTGGAGACCCAGTACTTC. Translation: CASTWAGGVETQYF.

The chain links TRBV5-6 to TRBJ2-6, with TRBD1 matching over 8 bases. Germline V gene data show CDR1 as SGHDT and CDR2 as YYEEEE. The CDR3 consists of 15 residues. V was clipped by 7 bases and J by 2 bases; unmatched bases: 5. CDR3 sequence (DNA): TGTGCCAGCTGCAGGGGGCTTACTGGGGCCAACGTCCTGACTTTC. Translation gives CASCRGLTGANVLTF.

The chain combines TRBV19 with TRBJ2-1; 7 bases match TRBD1. The germline V gene encodes CDR1 LNHDA and CDR2 SQIVND (reference sequence). The CDR3 has 17 amino acids. In DNA, the CDR3 is TGTGCTACACTCGATAAGACGACAGGGAGCTCCTACAATGAGCAGTTCTTC. This codes for CATLDKTTGSSYNEQFF.

This clone has only a few counts. The V gene is TRBV6-5, the J gene TRBJ1-2; D is possibly TRBD1 (5 bases). Germline V gene sequence: CDR1 MNHEY, CDR2 SVGAGI. With 4 bases removed from V and 2 bases from J, the gap between germline ends came to 14 bases. The CDR3 is made up of 15 amino acids. CDR3: CASSSGGLLNYGYTF. DNA for the CDR3: TGTGCCAGCAGTTCCGGGGGACTGTTAAACTATGGCTACACCTTC.

The chain employs TRBV2 and TRBJ2-5, with D perhaps matching TRBD1 (5 bases). V lost 5 bases and J lost 4, with 17 bases in between. The CDR3 length is 15 residues. Germline V lookup: CDR1 SNHLY, CDR2 FYNNEI. CDR3 bases: TGTGCCAGCAGTAGAGATCAGGGCTCCGGAGAGACCCAGTACTTC. Its protein product is CASSRDQGSGETQYF.

V is TRBV14 and J is TRBJ2-5; 9 nucleotides agree with TRBD1. Germline CDR1 and CDR2: SGHDN and FVKESK. The length of the CDR3 is 16 residues. The ends lost 3 bases at V and 0 bases at J; junction bases unmatched: 5. The CDR3 nucleotides are TGTGCCAGCAGCCAGCGCCGGGACAGGGACCAAGAGACCCAGTACTTC. It codes for CASSQRRDRDQETQYF.

The gene calls are TRBV11-3 and TRBJ2-5; D is ambiguous. CDR3 length: 13 amino acids. The germline CDR1 and CDR2 sequences are SGHNT and YENEEA. Trimming stripped 2 bases from V and 5 bases from J, with 9 bases between. The CDR3 reads CASSLMGEETQYF. The DNA for the CDR3 is TGTGCCAGCAGCTTAATGGGCGAGGAGACCCAGTACTTC. Drawing the rest from reference TRBV11-3 and TRBJ2-5, the complete variable domain is EAGVVQSPRYKIIEKKQPVAFWCNPISGHNTLYWYLQNLGQGPELLIRYENEEAVDDSQLPKDRFSAERLKGVDSTLKIQPAELGDSAVYLCASSLMGEETQYFGPGTRLLVL.

This chain connects TRBV5-1 to TRBJ2-7; perhaps TRBD1 as D (5 bases). V was cut by 2 bases and J by 2 bases, with 8 bases left in between. From germline, CDR1 is SGHRS and CDR2 YFSETQ. The CDR3 has 13 amino acids. The CDR3 DNA reads as TGCGCCAGCAGCTTACAGGTACCCTACGAGCAGTACTTC. It translates to CASSLQVPYEQYF.

J is TRBJ2-6 and V is TRBV11-2; D is ambiguous. Trimming cost V 0 bases and J 0 bases, with 9 bases left between them. This CDR3 has 17 amino acids. Germline V lookup: CDR1 SGHAT, CDR2 FQNNGV. The CDR3 region has the DNA TGTGCCAGCAGCTTAGATTGGGCCCGCTCTGGGGCCAACGTCCTGACTTTC. Encoded protein: CASSLDWARSGANVLTF.

This chain uses TRBV6-5 with TRBJ1-1, with a weak D call TRBD1 (5 bases). CDR1 MNHEY and CDR2 SVGAGI come from the germline V gene. V was trimmed by 6 bases and J by 4 bases, leaving 12 bases between them. The CDR3 covers 13 residues. CDR3 nucleotides: TGTGCCAGCAGCCCCCGGGGGGGCACTGAAGCTTTCTTT. This codes for CASSPRGGTEAFF.

This clone was picked up one time. The genes are TRBV21-1 and TRBJ1-2; the D call in the table, TRBD1, was not verified against the DNA. TRBV21-1 is assigned pseudogene status. CDR3 length: 14 amino acids. CDR3 in DNA: TGTGCCAGCAGCCCCCGGACAGGGAAGTATGGCTACACCTTC. This sequence encodes CASSPRTGKYGYTF.

This chain connects TRBV29-1 to TRBJ1-1, with a weak D call TRBD1 (6 bases). Trimming removed 7 bases from V and 7 bases from J, with 19 bases in between. The length of the CDR3 is 13 residues. Germline CDR1 SQVTM, CDR2 ANQGSEA. The CDR3 loop is CSAGRGSPFEAFF. The CDR3 nucleotides read TGCAGCGCCGGGAGGGGGTCCCCCTTTGAAGCTTTCTTT.